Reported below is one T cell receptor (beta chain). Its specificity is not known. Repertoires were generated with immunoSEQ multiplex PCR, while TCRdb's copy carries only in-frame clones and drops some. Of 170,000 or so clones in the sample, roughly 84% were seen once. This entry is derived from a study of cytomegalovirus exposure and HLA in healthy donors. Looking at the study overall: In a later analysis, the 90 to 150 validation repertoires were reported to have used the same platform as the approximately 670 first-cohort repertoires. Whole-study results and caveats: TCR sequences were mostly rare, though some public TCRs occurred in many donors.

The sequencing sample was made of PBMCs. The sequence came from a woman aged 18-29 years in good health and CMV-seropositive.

The CDR3 DNA sequence: TGCGCCAGCAGCTTCGATCCGGGACTCACCTCACCCCTCCACTTT. Its translation is CASSFDPGLTSPLHF. The chain couples TRBV4-1 to TRBJ1-6; TRBD1 might be the D (5 bases). The CDR3 totals 15 residues. V was shortened by 5 bases and J by 10 bases, with 18 bases between the two germline ends. CDR1 is MGHRA, CDR2 YSYEKL, per germline.